This T cell receptor (beta chain) was identified in a study of blood T cell repertoires in COVID-19. Looking at the study overall: COVID-19 samples from acute and convalescent phases originated in the United States, Italy and Spain. The cDNA or gDNA used as material had been derived from T cells, B-cell-depleted T cells, or PBMCs.

Trimming cost V 4 bases and J 4 bases; bases outside gene matches: 9. The CDR3 runs to 16 residues. From germline, CDR1 is LNHDA and CDR2 SQIVND (reference sequence). Method: immunoSEQ multiplex PCR; TCRdb's copy keeps in-frame clones and lacks some. The repertoire holds roughly 250,000 clones, with about 88% as singletons. Sample: peripheral blood. The receptor was derived from a woman aged 40 to 55 who had recovered from COVID-19. The chain has TRBV19 and TRBJ2-1, with TRBD2 identical over 8 bases. CDR3 DNA sequence: TGTGCCAGTAGTACGATAGCGGGAAGAACGTACAATGAGCAGTTCTTC. This translates into CASSTIAGRTYNEQFF.